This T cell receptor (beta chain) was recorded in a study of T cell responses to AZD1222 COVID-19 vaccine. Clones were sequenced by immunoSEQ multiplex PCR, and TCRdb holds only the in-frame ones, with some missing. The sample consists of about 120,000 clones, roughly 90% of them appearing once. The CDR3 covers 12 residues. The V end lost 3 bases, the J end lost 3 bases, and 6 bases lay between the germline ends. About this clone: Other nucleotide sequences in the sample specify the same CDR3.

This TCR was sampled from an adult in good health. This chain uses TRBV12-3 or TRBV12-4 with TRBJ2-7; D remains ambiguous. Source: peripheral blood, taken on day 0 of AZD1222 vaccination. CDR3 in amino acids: CASSLGSYEQYF. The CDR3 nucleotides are TGTGCCAGCAGTTTGGGAAGCTACGAGCAGTACTTC.